This T cell receptor beta chain was captured by sequencing in a study of OX40 agonist ivuxolimab in advanced cancers. Overall study findings and caveats: Several nonresponders also turned out to have low normalized T-cell clonal expansion.

TCRdb's copy holds only in-frame clones and misses some; the assay was immunoSEQ multiplex PCR. Among about 54,000 clones, 80% to 95% were seen once, and the ten largest hold 8% to 9.5%. Patients with a history of autoimmune disease or on systemic immunosuppression were excluded. In the case of this clone: Its antigen is not identified.

The CDR3 totals 13 residues. V was pared by 10 bases and J by 6 bases, with 16 bases between. The germline V gene has CDR1 LNHNV and CDR2 YYDKDF (reference sequence). The V call is TRBV15, the J call TRBJ2-1; D is perhaps TRBD2 (6 bases). The sequencing used CD4+ or CD8+ T cells sorted from blood, collected in a trial of the OX40 agonist ivuxolimab. The source of this sequence is an adult with an advanced solid tumor such as melanoma, head and neck, liver or kidney cancer. The CDR3 sequence is CAISSESINEQFF. CDR3 in DNA: TGTGCCATCTCTAGCGAGAGTATCAATGAGCAGTTCTTC.